The 15 T cell receptor beta chains below were found in one sample sequenced in a study of blood T cell repertoires in COVID-19. Libraries were prepared by immunoSEQ multiplex PCR; TCRdb keeps only in-frame clonotypes and omits some of them. The table includes 90,000 or so clones, around 90% detected once. The specimen sequenced was peripheral blood. Source of these receptors: a woman aged 55-69 years with COVID-19, enrolled during active disease.

To note about this clone: A read error is likely here: a far larger clone is one base away. The chain carries TRBV11-3 and TRBJ2-3; D unresolved. The CDR3 has 14 amino acids. Germline V gene lookup returns CDR1 SGHNT and CDR2 YENEEA. V lost 5 bases and J lost 4, with 13 bases in between. The CDR3: CASSSSWPADTQYF. CDR3 in DNA: TGTGCCAGCAGCAGTAGCTGGCCTGCAGATACGCAGTATTTT.

V gene TRBV27 combines with J gene TRBJ2-7, with D perhaps matching TRBD2 (5 bases). The V end lost 5 bases, the J end lost 0 bases, and 17 bases lay between the germline ends. The CDR3 extends over 16 amino acids. Germline assignment: CDR1 MNHEY and CDR2 SMNVEV (reference sequence). For the CDR3, the DNA is TGTGCCAGCAGTCCCCTCCGGACTCCGAGCTCCTACGAGCAGTACTTC. This translates into CASSPLRTPSSYEQYF.

This clone was seen only a few times. The chain links TRBV11-2 to TRBJ1-2, with D unresolved. The CDR3 has 15 amino acids. The V end lost 0 bases, the J end lost 3 bases, and 11 bases lay between the germline ends. Germline V gives CDR1 SGHAT, CDR2 FQNNGV. The CDR3 DNA is TGTGCCAGCAGCTTAGAGGCGGGCTTACACTATGGCTACACCTTC. It encodes CASSLEAGLHYGYTF.

This clone was recorded only once. In DNA form, the CDR3 reads TGTGCCAGCAGCGTCAGGGGTTTCTCTGGGGCCAACGTCCTGACTTTC. Translating gives CASSVRGFSGANVLTF. J is TRBJ2-6 and V is TRBV6-2 or TRBV6-3; TRBD1 might be the D (6 bases). Looked up from germline, CDR1 is MNHEY and CDR2 is SVGEGT. Trimming shortened V by 6 bases and J by 0 bases, and 12 bases separated the two germline ends. The CDR3 covers 16 residues.

V gene TRBV28 combines with J gene TRBJ1-1, with D possibly being TRBD1 (5 bases). The ends were cut back, 6 bases at V and 4 bases at J, with 12 bases in the middle. The CDR3 is 13 residues long. CDR1 and CDR2 (germline): MDHEN, SYDVKM. In nucleotides, the CDR3 is TGTGCCAGCAGCTCAGGGTTGGGCACTGAAGCTTTCTTT. As protein: CASSSGLGTEAFF.

Notes on this clone: This likely reflects a read error, since a far larger clone is one base away. The CDR3 DNA sequence: TGTGCCAGCAGGGAGTACAATGAGCAGTTCTTC. Residues: CASREYNEQFF. The V call is TRBV6-5, the J call TRBJ2-1; unclear D gene. This CDR3 spans 11 amino acids. Trimming left V 6 bases short and J 4 bases short, with 4 bases between. Germline V gene sequence: CDR1 MNHEY, CDR2 SVGAGI.

The chain has TRBV7-2 and TRBJ1-2; D might be TRBD1 (5 bases). Looked up from germline, CDR1 is SGHTA and CDR2 is FQGNSA. This CDR3 contains 14 residues. V dropped 5 bases and J dropped 5 bases, with 15 bases sitting between them. The CDR3 spells CASSQGARLYGYTF. CDR3 nucleotides: TGTGCCAGCAGCCAAGGGGCGAGATTGTATGGCTACACCTTC.

The chain uses TRBV18 and TRBJ1-2; 9 bases fit TRBD1. From germline, CDR1 is KGHSH and CDR2 LQKENI. The CDR3 consists of 14 residues. The ends lost 5 bases at V and 5 bases at J; junction bases unmatched: 6. The CDR3 DNA follows: TGTGCCAGCTCAACGGGACAGGGAGTTTATGGCTACACCTTC. Translated, it gives CASSTGQGVYGYTF.

In this sample, this clone turned up a few times. The chain uses TRBV6-6 and TRBJ1-4, with 9 nucleotides matching TRBD1. Per germline, CDR1 MNHNY and CDR2 SVGAGI (reference sequence). The CDR3 extends over 15 amino acids. The V gene end was trimmed by 6 bases and the J gene end by 6 bases; junction bases not matched to a gene: 8. The CDR3 sequence is CASRRVTGGDEKLFF. The CDR3 DNA follows: TGTGCCAGCAGAAGGGTCACAGGGGGCGATGAAAAACTGTTTTTT.

V usage is TRBV19 and J usage is TRBJ2-7, with D possibly being TRBD1 (5 bases). V dropped 3 bases and J dropped 3 bases, with 9 bases sitting between them. CDR3 length equals 13 residues. Germline V gene lookup returns CDR1 LNHDA and CDR2 SQIVND (reference sequence). CDR3 sequence: CASSMGQGYEQYF. The CDR3 nucleotides are TGTGCCAGTAGTATGGGCCAGGGCTACGAGCAGTACTTC.

The gene calls are TRBV18 and TRBJ2-5; D call uncertain. The CDR3 consists of 13 residues. CDR1 and CDR2 from the germline V gene are KGHSH and LQKENI. Trimming removed 4 bases at V and 4 bases at J, with 10 bases between. CDR3 residues: CASSLAVGETQYF. In DNA form, the CDR3 reads TGTGCCAGCTCACTTGCGGTGGGAGAGACCCAGTACTTC.

The J gene is TRBJ2-1, the V gene TRBV4-3, with 12 bases lining up with TRBD2. Germline lookup yields CDR1 LGHNA and CDR2 YSLEER. The V and J ends lost 5 bases and 9 bases, in that order; junction bases with no gene match: 8. The CDR3 runs to 15 residues. The CDR3 is CASSLRLAGDTEQFF. CDR3 coding DNA: TGCGCCAGCAGCTTACGACTAGCGGGGGATACTGAGCAGTTCTTC.

This clone was recorded only once. V is TRBV12-5 and J is TRBJ1-3, with TRBD1 matching over 7 bases. Germline trimming cut 9 bases from V and 6 bases from J; bases unmatched to any gene: 8. The germline V gene encodes CDR1 LGHNT and CDR2 FRNRAP. The CDR3 totals 13 residues. The CDR3 sequence: CASTIDRENTIYF. CDR3 nucleotide sequence: TGTGCTAGCACCATCGACAGGGAAAACACCATATATTTT.

The chain employs TRBV28 and TRBJ2-4, with D perhaps matching TRBD1 (6 bases). The CDR3 runs to 13 residues. Germline-derived CDR1 and CDR2 are MDHEN and SYDVKM. V lost 7 bases and J lost 2, with 9 bases in between. In DNA form, the CDR3 reads TGTGCCAGCAACAGGGATACCAAAAACATTCAGTACTTC. Translated, it gives CASNRDTKNIQYF. The variable domain in full, with the rest retrieved from reference TRBV28 and TRBJ2-4, is DVKVTQSSRYLVKRTGEKVFLECVQDMDHENMFWYRQDPGLGLRLIYFSYDVKMKEKGDIPEGYSVSREKKERFSLILESASTNQTSMYLCASNRDTKNIQYFGAGTRLSVL.

The chain joins TRBV30 to TRBJ2-1; TRBD1 matches at 8 bases. The CDR3 has 15 residues. V lost 0 bases and J lost 3; bases outside the gene matches: 4. Germline CDR1 GTSNPN, CDR2 SVGIG (reference sequence). CDR3 DNA sequence: TGTGCCTGGAGTGTAGGCAGGGGGCTCTACAATGAGCAGTTCTTC. This sequence encodes CAWSVGRGLYNEQFF.